This is a list of T cell receptor beta chains from one sample in a study of T cell responses to AZD1222 COVID-19 vaccine. Here immunoSEQ multiplex PCR was the method, and the copy in TCRdb shows in-frame clones only, minus some. The data show under 150,000 clones, with 85% to 90% seen just once and under 2% held by the top ten. Sequencing used peripheral blood, obtained 28 days after the second AZD1222 dose. Source of these receptors: an adult who received the AZD1222 COVID-19 vaccine. The CDR3 runs from the conserved cysteine through the conserved F or W. The D gene is left open where the match is weak. Clone size is given for some rows only: seen once, a few or many times, or a class if the clone is expanded.

-	TRBV5-5	TRBJ1-2	-	TGTGCCAGCAGCTTACAGGGTAGTGACTATGGCTACACCTTC	CASSLQGSDYGYTF
-	TRBV5-4	TRBJ1-2	once	TGTGCCAGCAGCTTAGGGACTGTTAACTATGGCTACACCTTC	CASSLGTVNYGYTF
-	TRBV20-1	TRBJ2-1	-	TGCAGTGCTAGTGGTGGGACGGCAAGGTTGGATGAGCAGTTCTTC	CSASGGTARLDEQFF
-	TRBV7-8	TRBJ2-1	-	TGTGCCAGCAGCCAAGAACATGAGCAGTTCTTC	CASSQEHEQFF
TRBD1	TRBV6-2/TRBV6-3	TRBJ2-7	-	TGTGCCAGCAGCTCAAACCTTCCGGGACAGGGTACCTACGAGCAGTACTTC	CASSSNLPGQGTYEQYF
-	TRBV2	TRBJ1-3	-	TGTGCCAGCAGGCGAGGAACTGGAAACACCATATATTTT	CASRRGTGNTIYF
-	TRBV29-1	TRBJ2-3	-	TGCAGCGTTAACAGCGGCTCAATCACAGATACGCAGTATTTT	CSVNSGSITDTQYF
-	TRBV6-5	TRBJ1-5	once	TGTGCCAGCAGTTACCAGGGAAGCAATCAGCCCCAGCATTTT	CASSYQGSNQPQHF
TRBD1	TRBV28	TRBJ1-5	-	TGTGCCAGCAGTCACAGGGGGAACAATCAGCCCCAGCATTTT	CASSHRGNNQPQHF
-	TRBV5-6	TRBJ1-3	-	TGTGCCAGCAGCCCGGGAACGCCTAGTGACACCATATATTTT	CASSPGTPSDTIYF
-	TRBV2	TRBJ2-2	-	TGTGCCAGCAGGGAGGGCAACTTACGGCCCGGGGAGCTGTTTTTT	CASREGNLRPGELFF
-	TRBV5-1	TRBJ2-2	-	TGCGCCAGCAGCGTAGACAGTCCGAACACCGGGGAGCTGTTTTTT	CASSVDSPNTGELFF
-	TRBV19	TRBJ2-6	-	TGTGCCAGTCGTCCAGATCTCTGGGCCAACGTCCTGACTTTC	CASRPDLWANVLTF
-	TRBV10-1	TRBJ1-1	-	TGCGCCAGCAGTGAGACGTCGGGGGGGCGTAAAACTGAAGCTTTCTTT	CASSETSGGRKTEAFF
TRBD2	TRBV5-1	TRBJ2-3	-	TGCGCCAGCAGGCCCGGACTAGCGGGAGTCACAGATACGCAGTATTTT	CASRPGLAGVTDTQYF
-	TRBV19	TRBJ2-7	-	TGTGCCAGTAGTCGCCCCGACTTGGCCTACGAGCAGTACTTC	CASSRPDLAYEQYF
-	TRBV5-1	TRBJ1-2	-	TGCGCCAGCAGCTTGGCCAGCGGTTCCTATGGCTACACCTTC	CASSLASGSYGYTF
TRBD1	TRBV19	TRBJ2-2	-	TGTGCCAGTAGTACCCTGGGGACAGGGGGCGACACCGGGGAGCTGTTTTTT	CASSTLGTGGDTGELFF
-	TRBV7-7	TRBJ1-1	-	TGTGCCAGCAGCCGCTGGCAGGTGGGAAAGAACACTGAAGCTTTCTTT	CASSRWQVGKNTEAFF
-	TRBV11-2	TRBJ2-3	-	TGTGCCAGCAGCCCTGCGGGTGGGGGCACAGATACGCAGTATTTT	CASSPAGGGTDTQYF
TRBD2	TRBV10-3	TRBJ2-5	-	TGTGCCATCAGTGAGGGTCGACTAGCGGGACCCCAAGAGACCCAGTACTTC	CAISEGRLAGPQETQYF
TRBD1	TRBV28	TRBJ1-4	-	TGTGCCAGCAGTTACATGGACAGGGCTAATGAAAAACTGTTTTTT	CASSYMDRANEKLFF
-	TRBV20-1	TRBJ1-1	-	TGCAGTACGTCACTGAACACTGAAGCTTTCTTT	CSTSLNTEAFF
TRBD2	TRBV7-2	TRBJ2-1	-	TGTGCCAGCAGCTTCGGGGGGACTAGAAACAATGAGCAGTTCTTC	CASSFGGTRNNEQFF
-	TRBV3-1/TRBV3-2	TRBJ2-1	-	TGTGCCAGCAGCCTTTGGGTATCGGACTACAATGAGCAGTTCTTC	CASSLWVSDYNEQFF
-	TRBV5-5	TRBJ1-3	-	TGTGCCAGCAGCACCCAACTATCCGGAAACACCATATATTTT	CASSTQLSGNTIYF
-	TRBV28	TRBJ2-7	once	TGTGCCAGCAGTTTCCGTCGGTCTGTTTCCTACGAGCAGTACTTC	CASSFRRSVSYEQYF
TRBD1	TRBV18	TRBJ2-1	once	TGTGCCAGCTCACCGGACAGGCTAAGCTCCTACAATGAGCAGTTCTTC	CASSPDRLSSYNEQFF
TRBD1	TRBV28	TRBJ1-1	-	TGTGCCAGCAGTGGGGGACAGAAGAACACTGAAGCTTTCTTT	CASSGGQKNTEAFF
TRBD2	TRBV18	TRBJ2-1	once	TGTGCCAGCTTGGTAGCGGGAGGGCTCTACAATGAGCAGTTCTTC	CASLVAGGLYNEQFF
TRBD1	TRBV5-4	TRBJ2-3	-	TGTGCCAGCAGCCGACAGGGCCCAGATACGCAGTATTTT	CASSRQGPDTQYF
TRBD1	TRBV7-9	TRBJ1-2	-	TGTGCCAGCAGCCAGACAGGGGCTGGCTACACCTTC	CASSQTGAGYTF
TRBD1	TRBV30	TRBJ1-4	-	TGTGCCTGGAGTGTACGAGGGGGCGACGAAAAACTGTTTTTT	CAWSVRGGDEKLFF
-	TRBV3-1/TRBV3-2	TRBJ2-1	-	TGTGCCAGCTCCTTACAGGGTAATGAGCAGTTCTTC	CASSLQGNEQFF
-	TRBV5-4	TRBJ1-2	-	TGTGCCAGCAGCTTGACAGGGCAGAACTATGGCTACACCTTC	CASSLTGQNYGYTF
TRBD1	TRBV9	TRBJ1-2	-	TGTGCCAGCAGCGTTAGACAGGGGGATGGCTACACCTTC	CASSVRQGDGYTF
TRBD2	TRBV29-1	TRBJ2-5	once	TGCAGCGTACAACTTAGCGGGAGAAACCAAGAGACCCAGTACTTC	CSVQLSGRNQETQYF
-	TRBV30	TRBJ1-1	-	TGTGCCTGGAGTGTACAGAAAGAAGCTTTCTTT	CAWSVQKEAFF
TRBD1	TRBV5-1	TRBJ2-6	once	TGCGCCAGCAGCTCCGGACAGGGTTCCAGTTGGTCTGGGGCCAACGTCCTGACTTTC	CASSSGQGSSWSGANVLTF
-	TRBV6-5	TRBJ1-3	-	TGTGCCAGCAGTTACTCGGAGGCCCTGGGAGGAAACACCATATATTTT	CASSYSEALGGNTIYF
-	TRBV20-1	TRBJ2-7	-	TGCAGTGCTAGAAGGCAAGGCGAGCAGTACTTC	CSARRQGEQYF
-	TRBV9	TRBJ2-1	-	TGTGCCAGCAGCGTAGGGGCGACCCACTACAATGAGCAGTTCTTC	CASSVGATHYNEQFF
-	TRBV10-1	TRBJ1-3	-	TGCGCCAGCAGTGATCGGGTAACGGCTGGAAACACCATATATTTT	CASSDRVTAGNTIYF